These 9 T cell receptor beta chains were all obtained from the same sample, sequenced in a study of response to subunit inactivated influenza vaccine. Via MiXCR, TCRdb re-called the RT-PCR reads, giving one row per CDR3 protein. The sample records approximately 680,000 distinct CDR3 sequences, less than 20% being singletons. Sequencing used PBMCs from blood, obtained 11 to 12 days after vaccination. The receptors here all came from a man aged 50-60 years who received an inactivated influenza vaccine.

This sequence joins TRBV11-2 and TRBJ2-5; 8 nucleotides agree with TRBD2. Germline loops: CDR1 SGHAT, CDR2 FQNNGV. The CDR3 covers 16 residues. J was trimmed by 5 bases and V by 1 base; bases with no gene match: 9. In DNA, the CDR3 is TGTGCCAGCAGCTTAGGATCACAGGGCGGGGGGGAGACCCAGTACTTC. Amino acids: CASSLGSQGGGETQYF.

Only a few counts were recorded for this clonotype. The rearrangement links TRBV6-1 to TRBJ2-7, with D maybe TRBD1 (7 bases). Germline loops: CDR1 MNHNS, CDR2 SASEGT. Trimming removed 5 bases at V and 2 bases at J, with 13 bases between. CDR3 size: 14 residues. CDR3 protein: CASSTFRGAYEQYF. The CDR3 DNA reads as TGTGCCAGCAGTACATTCAGGGGGGCCTACGAGCAGTACTTC.

This clonotype was seen only a few times. J is TRBJ2-7 and V is TRBV7-3; D perhaps matches TRBD1 (5 bases). CDR3 length equals 15 residues. Deletions cut 2 bases from V and 0 bases from J, with 11 bases between. Looked up from germline, CDR1 is SGHTA and CDR2 is FQGTGA. The CDR3 nucleotides are TGTGCCAGCAGCTTACAGGGCGGCAGCTCCTACGAGCAGTACTTC. This encodes CASSLQGGSSYEQYF.

The chain has TRBV7-9 and TRBJ2-1; either TRBD1 or TRBD2 may supply D (5 bases each). The germline gives CDR1 SEHNR, CDR2 FQNEAQ (reference sequence). CDR3 size: 15 residues. Trimming shortened V by 1 base and J by 7 bases, and 14 bases separated the two germline ends. CDR3 residues: CASSLGSGTRNEQFF. In DNA, the CDR3 is TGTGCCAGCAGCTTAGGGTCGGGGACGAGAAATGAGCAGTTCTTC.

This clonotype has a count of ten or more. V and J are TRBV5-1 and TRBJ1-1; a weak D match, TRBD1 (6 bases). CDR3 length: 14 residues. V was trimmed by 5 bases and J by 3 bases, leaving 14 bases between them. In germline, CDR1 is SGHRS, CDR2 YFSETQ. This CDR3 reads CASSQIGQHTEAFF. The DNA for the CDR3 is TGCGCCAGCAGTCAGATAGGACAGCACACTGAAGCTTTCTTT.

The rearrangement joins TRBV5-1 to TRBJ1-2; possibly TRBD1 for D (5 bases). Germline CDR1 and CDR2: SGHRS and YFSETQ. The V gene lost 7 bases and the J gene lost 0 bases, with 16 bases spanning the gap. This CDR3 has 15 amino acids. The CDR3 loop is CASALGDSSNYGYTF. The CDR3 DNA follows: TGCGCCAGCGCTTTGGGCGACAGTTCTAACTATGGCTACACCTTC.

The chain couples TRBV6-2 or TRBV6-3 to TRBJ1-5; D is uncertain. Deletions cut 2 bases from V and 10 bases from J, with 12 bases between. The CDR3 length is 13 residues. CDR1 is MNHEY, CDR2 SVGEGT, per germline. This chain's CDR3 is CASSYPGGSPQHF. DNA for the CDR3: TGTGCCAGCAGTTACCCGGGTGGTTCTCCCCAGCATTTT.

This clonotype was picked up a small number of times. The V call is TRBV10-3, the J call TRBJ2-3; 8 bases fit TRBD1. V was clipped by 4 bases and J by 5 bases; unmatched bases: 11. The length of the CDR3 is 16 residues. Germline lookup yields CDR1 ENHRY and CDR2 SYGVKD. The CDR3 sequence is CAISATGASSEDTQYF. The CDR3 DNA reads TGTGCCATCAGTGCGACAGGGGCGTCGTCGGAAGATACGCAGTATTTT.

The chain is built from TRBV20-1 and TRBJ2-7, with a possible D match to TRBD1 (6 bases). CDR1 is DFQATT and CDR2 is SNEGSKA in the germline V gene (reference sequence). The ends were cut back, 0 bases at V and 1 base at J, with 16 bases in the middle. The CDR3 consists of 16 residues. DNA for the CDR3: TGCAGTGCTAGAGAAACGCAGCAGGGGAGATCCTACGAGCAGTACTTC. It translates to CSARETQQGRSYEQYF.